This T cell receptor (beta chain) was sequenced for a study of T-cell memory formation after mild COVID-19. V gave up 4 bases and J gave up 3 bases, with 13 bases separating them. The CDR3 is 15 residues long. From germline, CDR1 is MNHEY and CDR2 SVGEGT. This clonotype occurred a few times. TCRdb itself ran the 5' RACE reads through MiXCR, one entry per CDR3 protein. This sample has roughly 110,000 distinct CDR3 sequences, with 14% found just once. Sequencing was carried out using PBMCs or a T cell subset sorted from them (not recorded which). The chain recombines TRBV6-2 or TRBV6-3 with TRBJ2-1, with D maybe TRBD2 (7 bases). The origin of this receptor is a man between 18 and 29 years old who had mild COVID-19 (a few samples of this study predate the infection). Cell type and time point are not known. The DNA for the CDR3 is TGTGCCAGCAGTTGGGGGGGCGCCTTCTACAATGAGCAGTTCTTC. Protein: CASSWGGAFYNEQFF.